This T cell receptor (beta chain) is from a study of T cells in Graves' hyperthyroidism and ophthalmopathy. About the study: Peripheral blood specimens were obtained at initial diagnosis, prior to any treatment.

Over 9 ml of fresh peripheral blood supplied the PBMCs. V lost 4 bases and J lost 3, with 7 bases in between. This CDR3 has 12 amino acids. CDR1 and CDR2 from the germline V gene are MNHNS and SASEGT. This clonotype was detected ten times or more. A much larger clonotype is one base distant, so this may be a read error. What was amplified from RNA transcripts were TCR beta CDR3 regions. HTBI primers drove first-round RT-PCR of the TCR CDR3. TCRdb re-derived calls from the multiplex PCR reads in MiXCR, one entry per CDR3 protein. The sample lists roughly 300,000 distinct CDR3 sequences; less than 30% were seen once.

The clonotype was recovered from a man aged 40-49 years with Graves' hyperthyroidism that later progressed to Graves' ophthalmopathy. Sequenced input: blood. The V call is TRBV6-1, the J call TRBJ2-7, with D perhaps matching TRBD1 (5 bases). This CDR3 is CASSGQNYEQYF. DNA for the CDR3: TGTGCCAGCAGTGGACAGAACTACGAGCAGTACTTC.